This T cell receptor beta chain was sequenced for a study of T-cell memory formation after mild COVID-19. Study as a whole: TCR clusters mostly belonged to single donors. Findings of the study overall: Second-wave clones that peaked on day 37 lacked confirmed SARS-CoV-2 specificity.

This clonotype was found a few times. Its target is not known. TCRdb fed the 5' RACE reads into MiXCR, producing one record per CDR3 protein. The profile covers some 600,000 distinct CDR3 sequences, with 17% appearing a single time and roughly 7.8% taken by the ten largest. Germline-derived CDR1 and CDR2 are LNHNV and YYDKDF (reference sequence). Trimming left V 1 base short and J 6 bases short, with 12 bases between. CDR3 length: 14 residues. Sequenced sample: PBMCs or a T cell subset sorted from them (not recorded which). The receptor was derived from an adult woman who had mild COVID-19 (a few samples of this study predate the infection). Cell type and time point are not known. V and J are TRBV15 and TRBJ1-2; D is uncertain. The CDR3 sequence: CATSRGGSSDGYTF. CDR3 bases: TGTGCCACCAGCAGAGGAGGGAGCAGCGATGGCTACACCTTC. Looking up the rest from reference TRBV15 and TRBJ1-2 gives the full variable domain: DAMVIQNPRYQVTQFGKPVTLSCSQTLNHNVMYWYQQKSSQAPKLLFHYYDKDFNNEADTPDNFQSRRPNTSFCFLDIRSPGLGDTAMYLCATSRGGSSDGYTFGSGTRLTVV.